This T cell receptor (beta chain) derives from a study of T-cell memory formation after mild COVID-19. Study-wide context: For the most part, TCR clusters were specific to one donor.

In germline, CDR1 is MNHEY, CDR2 SVGAGI. Trimming pared 6 bases from V and 1 base from J, leaving 13 bases between. This CDR3 has 15 amino acids. This clonotype was counted between two and nine times. Its antigen is unknown. Constant-segment primers were used for 5'RACE, and the resulting TCR alpha and TCR beta cDNA libraries carried sample barcodes and UMIs. Via MiXCR, TCRdb re-called the 5' RACE reads, giving one row per CDR3 protein. Altogether roughly 250,000 distinct CDR3 sequences are present, about 17% being singletons, with the ten largest covering about 4%. Overall study findings and caveats: Shrinking CD4+ clones were chiefly CM and EM; CD8+ ones were chiefly EMRA. Pre-infection memory held some responding clones, suggesting pre-existing cross-reactive T cells responded.

Source material: PBMCs or a T cell subset sorted from them (not recorded which). The TCR was taken from a man between 18 and 29 years old who had mild COVID-19 (a few samples of this study predate the infection). Cell type and time point are not known. The genes are TRBV6-5 and TRBJ1-5; the D is unclear. The CDR3 spells CASSPLAGSNQPQHF. The CDR3 nucleotides read TGTGCCAGCAGCCCCCTTGCTGGGAGCAATCAGCCCCAGCATTTT.